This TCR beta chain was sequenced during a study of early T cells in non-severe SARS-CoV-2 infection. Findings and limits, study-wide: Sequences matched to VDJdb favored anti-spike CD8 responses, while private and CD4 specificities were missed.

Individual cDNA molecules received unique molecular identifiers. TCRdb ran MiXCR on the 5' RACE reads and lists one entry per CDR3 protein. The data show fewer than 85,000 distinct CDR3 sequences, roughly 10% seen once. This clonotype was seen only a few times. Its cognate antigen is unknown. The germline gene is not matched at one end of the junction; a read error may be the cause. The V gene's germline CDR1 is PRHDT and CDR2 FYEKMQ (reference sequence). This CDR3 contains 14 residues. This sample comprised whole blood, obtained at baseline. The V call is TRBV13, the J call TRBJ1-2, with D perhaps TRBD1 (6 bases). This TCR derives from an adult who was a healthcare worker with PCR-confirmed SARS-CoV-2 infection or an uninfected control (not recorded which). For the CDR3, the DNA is TGTGCCAGCAGCACCCTGGGCGGACAGTTAATCCAGCCCTTC. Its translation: CASSTLGGQLIQPF.